Listed below are T cell receptor beta chains from one sample, sequenced in a study of T-cell reconstitution after alpha-beta-depleted transplantation in children. One entry per CDR3 protein, called by TCRdb with MiXCR from the PCR reads. This sample has 250,000 to 300,000 distinct CDR3 sequences; 10% occur once, and the top ten carry less than 9%. This specimen consisted of PBMCs, obtained before TCRalphabeta/CD19-depleted stem cell transplant. The receptors here all came from a boy younger than two with acute myeloid leukemia, due to receive a stem cell transplant. Each CDR3 is given with its conserved first and last residue. A D gene is named only where the DNA matches it firmly. Rows give clone size only sometimes, using once, few, many, or a class for an expanded clone.

TRBV5-1	TRBD2	TRBJ2-3	many	CASSSGLAGSTDTQYF	TGCGCCAGCAGCTCTGGACTAGCGGGTAGCACAGATACGCAGTATTTT
TRBV6-5	TRBD1	TRBJ2-3	few	CASSYSGDRGSGTQYF	TGTGCCAGCAGTTACTCGGGGGACAGGGGGTCGGGTACGCAGTATTTT
TRBV19	TRBD1	TRBJ2-2	.	CASSIADRGTGELFF	TGTGCCAGTAGTATAGCGGACAGGGGCACCGGGGAGCTGTTTTTT
TRBV6-4	TRBD2	TRBJ2-2	many	CASGPGTSGTTGELFF	TGTGCCAGCGGACCCGGGACTAGCGGGACCACCGGGGAGCTGTTTTTT
TRBV12-3/TRBV12-4	TRBD2	TRBJ2-1	many	CASKRGPGLNEQFF	TGTGCCAGCAAGCGGGGCCCCGGACTAAATGAGCAGTTCTTC
TRBV5-1	TRBD2	TRBJ2-1	many	CASSSLAGTNNEQFF	TGCGCCAGCAGCTCACTAGCGGGAACGAACAATGAGCAGTTCTTC
TRBV5-1	TRBD2	TRBJ2-7	many	CASSSISGRLNEQYF	TGCGCCAGCAGCTCAATTAGCGGGAGGCTCAACGAGCAGTACTTC
TRBV6-1	.	TRBJ1-1	.	CASSTGPPGTEAFF	TGTGCCAGCAGTACCGGGCCGCCAGGGACTGAAGCTTTCTTT
TRBV6-2/TRBV6-3	.	TRBJ2-7	many	CASSFSESFEQYF	TGTGCCAGCAGTTTCTCGGAGAGTTTCGAGCAGTACTTC
TRBV4-1	.	TRBJ1-1	many	CASSQVFRRVSQVPTRTEAFF	TGCGCCAGCAGCCAAGTATTCAGGAGGGTTTCCCAAGTCCCAACGAGGACTGAAGCTTTCTTT
TRBV7-9	.	TRBJ2-2	few	CASSPPHPTGELFF	TGTGCCAGCAGCCCCCCACATCCCACCGGGGAGCTGTTTTTT
TRBV7-3	TRBD1	TRBJ2-3	few	CASSRIDRGRGTDTQYF	TGTGCCAGCAGCCGGATCGACAGGGGGCGAGGCACGGATACGCAGTATTTT
TRBV7-9	TRBD2	TRBJ2-1	many	CASSTPGLASYNEQFF	TGTGCCAGCAGCACCCCGGGACTAGCATCCTACAATGAGCAGTTCTTC
TRBV20-1	.	TRBJ2-3	many	CSARVPTDTQYF	TGCAGTGCTAGAGTACCCACAGATACGCAGTATTTT
TRBV9	.	TRBJ1-1	many	CASSVVGVSDTEAFF	TGTGCCAGCAGCGTAGTTGGGGTTTCGGACACTGAAGCTTTCTTT
TRBV14	.	TRBJ1-1	many	CASSHWTGEAFF	TGTGCCAGCAGCCACTGGACGGGGGAAGCTTTCTTT
TRBV18	.	TRBJ1-2	many	CASSGGPGYGYTF	TGTGCCAGCTCTGGAGGACCGGGATATGGCTACACCTTC
TRBV20-1	.	TRBJ2-7	few	CSALVGRGGSYEQYF	TGCAGTGCTTTGGTGGGACGGGGAGGATCCTACGAGCAGTACTTC
TRBV18	TRBD2	TRBJ2-5	many	CASSPGLAQGETQYF	TGTGCCAGCTCACCGGGACTAGCACAGGGAGAGACCCAGTACTTC
TRBV11-1	TRBD1	TRBJ1-5	few	CASSLARGQGLGNQPQHF	TGTGCCAGCAGCTTAGCACGGGGACAGGGGTTGGGCAATCAGCCCCAGCATTTT
TRBV12-3/TRBV12-4	TRBD2	TRBJ2-1	many	CASSTWGLAGGPGRQFF	TGTGCCAGCAGTACTTGGGGACTAGCGGGGGGGCCAGGCAGGCAGTTCTTC
TRBV15	.	TRBJ2-1	many	CATSRDLAPYNEQFF	TGTGCCACCAGCAGAGATTTGGCCCCATACAATGAGCAGTTCTTC
TRBV27	TRBD2	TRBJ2-7	few	CASSYSLTSGIPYEQYF	TGTGCCAGCAGTTATTCCCTGACTAGCGGGATTCCCTACGAGCAGTACTTC
TRBV29-1	.	TRBJ2-3	many	CSVDGGGTDTQYF	TGCAGCGTTGACGGGGGCGGCACAGATACGCAGTATTTT
TRBV12-3/TRBV12-4	TRBD1	TRBJ2-5	many	CASSPISTGLIEETQYF	TGTGCCAGCAGTCCCATCTCGACAGGGCTGATTGAAGAGACCCAGTACTTC
TRBV14	.	TRBJ1-5	.	CASLDSWVQPQHF	TGTGCCAGTCTGGACAGTTGGGTACAGCCCCAGCATTTT
TRBV5-1	.	TRBJ2-1	many	CASSPVGTQKFF	TGCGCCAGCAGCCCGGTGGGGACTCAAAAGTTCTTC
TRBV7-9	TRBD1	TRBJ2-7	few	CASSWGTGGDEQYF	TGTGCCAGCAGCTGGGGGACAGGGGGGGACGAGCAGTACTTC
TRBV20-1	.	TRBJ1-6	many	CSARKGVDSPLHF	TGCAGTGCTAGGAAGGGGGTGGATTCACCCCTCCACTTT
TRBV27	.	TRBJ2-6	few	CASSTQGRGANVLTF	TGTGCCAGCAGCACCCAGGGGCGGGGGGCCAACGTCCTGACTTTC
TRBV7-8	TRBD2	TRBJ2-7	few	CASSSGTSGAYEQYF	TGTGCCAGCAGCTCGGGGACTAGCGGGGCCTACGAGCAGTACTTC
TRBV5-1	.	TRBJ2-7	many	CASSLPLQGAYEQYF	TGCGCCAGCAGCTTGCCTTTGCAGGGTGCGTACGAGCAGTACTTC
TRBV7-3	.	TRBJ2-3	many	CASKQDSTDTQYF	TGTGCCAGCAAACAGGATAGCACAGATACGCAGTATTTT
TRBV25-1	TRBD2	TRBJ2-1	few	CAASGSSYNEQFF	TGTGCCGCTAGCGGTAGCTCCTACAATGAGCAGTTCTTC
TRBV28	.	TRBJ2-3	many	CASRTGPITDTQYF	TGTGCCAGCAGAACCGGGCCTATCACAGATACGCAGTATTTT
TRBV29-1	TRBD1	TRBJ1-2	many	CSVDTGGGYGYTF	TGCAGCGTTGATACAGGGGGAGGCTATGGCTACACCTTC
TRBV11-1	TRBD1	TRBJ2-7	.	CASSLSLIGQAWSYEQYF	TGTGCCAGCAGCTTAAGTCTCATTGGACAGGCGTGGTCCTACGAGCAGTACTTC
TRBV20-1	.	TRBJ2-4	many	CSARVLAKNIQYF	TGCAGTGCTAGAGTCTTAGCCAAAAACATTCAGTACTTC
TRBV14	.	TRBJ2-2	few	CASNLGLENTGELFF	TGTGCCAGCAACCTCGGACTGGAGAACACCGGGGAGCTGTTTTTT
TRBV5-1	TRBD1	TRBJ2-7	few	CASSNDRGLGSYEQYF	TGCGCCAGCAGCAACGACAGGGGGCTAGGATCCTACGAGCAGTACTTC
TRBV6-1	TRBD1	TRBJ1-2	many	CASSPYRGSNYGYTF	TGTGCCAGCAGTCCCTACAGGGGATCTAACTATGGCTACACCTTC
TRBV28	TRBD1	TRBJ2-7	.	CASSGTGAHYEQYF	TGTGCCAGCAGCGGGACAGGGGCTCACTACGAGCAGTACTTC
TRBV10-3	TRBD1	TRBJ2-4	many	CAISASTGGVNIQYF	TGTGCCATCAGTGCCTCCACAGGGGGCGTAAACATTCAGTACTTC
TRBV5-1	.	TRBJ2-1	many	CASSGVEQFF	TGCGCCAGCAGCGGGGTTGAGCAGTTCTTC
TRBV3-1	.	TRBJ1-5	many	CASSQSLNQPQHF	TGTGCCAGCAGCCAATCTTTGAACCAGCCCCAGCATTTT
TRBV12-3/TRBV12-4	TRBD2	TRBJ2-5	many	CASSQAGGRKTQYF	TGTGCCAGCAGTCAAGCGGGGGGGCGGAAGACCCAGTACTTC
TRBV7-2	TRBD2	TRBJ2-3	many	CASSLRLAGGRDTQYF	TGTGCCAGCAGCCTCCGACTAGCGGGGGGCCGGGATACGCAGTATTTT
TRBV20-1	TRBD2	TRBJ2-7	many	CSARESRTRYEQYF	TGCAGTGCTAGAGAGTCTAGGACTAGGTACGAGCAGTACTTC
TRBV27	TRBD2	TRBJ2-7	many	CASSLRGLAGGGISYEQYF	TGTGCCAGCAGTTTAAGAGGACTAGCGGGAGGAGGCATATCCTACGAGCAGTACTTC
TRBV9	.	TRBJ2-3	many	CASSQPITTDTQYF	TGTGCCAGCAGTCAACCTATTACCACAGATACGCAGTATTTT
TRBV5-1	TRBD1	TRBJ2-7	many	CASSPNPGQAFYEQYF	TGCGCCAGCAGCCCAAACCCGGGACAGGCCTTCTACGAGCAGTACTTC
TRBV20-1	TRBD2	TRBJ2-3	many	CSARSSGRYFPDTQYF	TGCAGTGCTAGAAGTAGCGGGAGGTATTTCCCAGATACGCAGTATTTT
TRBV9	TRBD2	TRBJ2-2	many	CASSVGLAGNTGELFF	TGTGCCAGCAGCGTAGGACTAGCGGGAAACACCGGGGAGCTGTTTTTT
TRBV27	.	TRBJ1-2	many	CASRSGDGANYGYTF	TGTGCCAGCAGGAGTGGGGACGGGGCTAACTATGGCTACACCTTC
TRBV19	.	TRBJ2-5	many	CANPPDYPTETQYF	TGTGCCAACCCACCAGACTACCCGACAGAGACCCAGTACTTC
TRBV18	TRBD1	TRBJ2-7	.	CASSPLTGQGIYEQYF	TGTGCCAGCTCACCTCTGACCGGACAGGGGATCTACGAGCAGTACTTC
TRBV12-3/TRBV12-4	TRBD2	TRBJ2-1	.	CASSTSPGTSGRRRRNEQFF	TGTGCCAGCAGTACATCCCCCGGGACTAGCGGGAGAAGGCGTCGGAATGAGCAGTTCTTC
TRBV5-4	.	TRBJ2-7	many	CASSLGRRGTYEQYF	TGTGCCAGCAGCTTGGGGCGCAGGGGCACCTACGAGCAGTACTTC
TRBV7-7	.	TRBJ1-5	.	CASTPGRPSKPLSNQPQHF	TGTGCTAGCACCCCTGGACGTCCCTCCAAACCCCTTAGCAATCAGCCCCAGCATTTT
TRBV9	.	TRBJ1-1	many	CASSVSSTGVGNTEAFF	TGTGCCAGCAGCGTAAGTTCCACAGGAGTGGGTAACACTGAAGCTTTCTTT